This record covers a single T cell receptor beta chain. Its specificity is unknown. With 60 Vbeta and 13 Jbeta primers, the PCR was carried out. Sequenced by immunoSEQ multiplex PCR; TCRdb stores in-frame clones only, minus some. The profile shows more than 110,000 clones, roughly 77% of them singletons. The CDR3 totals 15 residues. The V and J ends lost 7 bases and 6 bases, in that order; junction bases with no gene match: 13. Per the germline V gene, CDR1 is MNHNS and CDR2 is SASEGT. This record belongs to a study of cytomegalovirus exposure and HLA in healthy donors. Background on the study: Earlier results showed approximately 110 million unique TCR beta sequences derived from roughly 180 million T cells. General observations from the study: CMV antigen specificity was confirmed in vitro for three CMV-associated chains. Beyond CMV serostatus, there was no information to go on about immune exposure.

The source is a female donor in good health and CMV-seronegative. This chain connects TRBV6-1 to TRBJ2-3; 7 nucleotides agree with TRBD2. The sequenced sample consisted of PBMCs. This chain's CDR3 is CASTGVQAGADTQYF. CDR3 DNA sequence: TGTGCCAGCACTGGAGTCCAGGCGGGAGCGGATACGCAGTATTTT.